The rows below give T cell receptor beta chains drawn from one sample of a study of cytomegalovirus exposure and HLA in healthy donors. Profiling relied on immunoSEQ multiplex PCR, and the TCRdb table lists in-frame clones only, not all of them. The table shows approximately 70,000 clones, with roughly 78% occurring only once. The specimen was PBMCs. These receptors were collected from a woman between 40 and 55 years old in good health and CMV-seropositive. Both conserved end residues are trimmed from each CDR3.

V	J	CDR3
TRBV9	TRBJ1-1	ASSVAGTEEAF
TRBV18	TRBJ1-1	ASSPQTGLTEAF
TRBV5-1	TRBJ1-6	ASSLAGGYSPLH
TRBV5-8	TRBJ2-7	ASSRLRVGEQY
TRBV11-2	TRBJ2-1	ASSLVFRVGEQF
TRBV5-6	TRBJ2-3	ASSSTMYSTPIDTQY
TRBV18	TRBJ2-5	ASSPRGTGARETQY
TRBV20-1	TRBJ1-2	SARDRGYT
TRBV19	TRBJ2-7	ASSAWGGQPYEQY
TRBV6-6	TRBJ1-2	ASTPGDGYT
TRBV19	TRBJ2-1	ASRGDFSYNEQF
TRBV6-5	TRBJ2-7	ASRKTGGWEQY
TRBV6-4	TRBJ2-7	ASSGPFDRGHEQY
TRBV5-1	TRBJ2-2	ASSFGVVTGSTGELF
TRBV7-3	TRBJ2-2	ASRLLGGGHTGELF
TRBV7-9	TRBJ1-2	ASSLDSGRGGDGYT
TRBV7-9	TRBJ1-5	SSSLNNQPQH
TRBV2	TRBJ1-6	ASSESRSYNSPLH
TRBV6-5	TRBJ1-1	ASSYTGESLIPAF
TRBV10-2	TRBJ1-2	ASSDPGDRGYT
TRBV2	TRBJ1-1	ASSAQGNTEAF
TRBV2	TRBJ1-5	ASSERGYSNQPQH
TRBV11-3	TRBJ2-7	ASSPGTGGPYEQY